This T cell receptor beta chain emerged from a study of Ad26.COV2.S vaccination and SARS-CoV-2 variants. Sequencing used immunoSEQ multiplex PCR; TCRdb keeps in-frame clones, though not all of them. Here the sample spans around 140,000 clones, 80% to 90% being singletons. The germline V gene has CDR1 MNHEY and CDR2 SVGEGT. Deletions cut 5 bases from V and 8 bases from J, with 15 bases between. This CDR3 comprises 13 residues. The input for sequencing was peripheral blood, taken after recovery from COVID-19. The chain carries TRBV6-2 or TRBV6-3 and TRBJ1-1; D is unclear. This TCR was sampled from a human donor who had recovered from COVID-19. CDR3 in amino acids: CASSQQWSEEAFF. CDR3 DNA: TGTGCCAGCAGTCAACAGTGGAGTGAGGAAGCTTTCTTT.